This T cell receptor (beta chain) originates from a study of T cells in Graves' hyperthyroidism and ophthalmopathy (dated by TCRdb to about 2019). Background for the entire study: Peripheral blood samples were taken at the time of initial diagnosis, prior to any treatment. To identify distinguishing TCR V-J signatures, a discovery cohort of about 95 patients was used, comprising 40 to 45 with Graves' ophthalmopathy and 57 with stable Graves' hyperthyroidism. Prospective prediction of ophthalmopathy was tested in an independent validation cohort of fewer than 20 hyperthyroidism patients and roughly 16 patients who later progressed to ophthalmopathy. For training and testing, the 80 to 100 patients in the discovery cohort were randomly divided in a 7:3 ratio. The study also compared thyroid tissue and blood T-cell repertoires from 5 to 7 Graves' hyperthyroidism patients. After sampling, hyperthyroidism patients received methimazole starting at 30 mg daily, and ophthalmopathy patients received high-dose intravenous methylprednisolone. The paper reports TCR Vbeta CDR3 sequencing of roughly 140 peripheral blood samples: 43 ophthalmopathy, fewer than 85 hyperthyroidism and roughly 17 progressor patients. The investigation overall reported the following: Most expanded thyroid clonotypes (frequency above 0.001) were also detected in blood, a finding suggesting that blood repertoires may reflect thyroid immune responses. Sample size was not statistically predetermined, and blinding of investigators to group allocation was not performed. A 13 V-J signature model separated ophthalmopathy from stable hyperthyroidism, with roughly 88% sensitivity and 81.08% specificity in cross-validation and 80%/75% in testing. In validation, progression to ophthalmopathy was predicted by the model with more than 65% sensitivity and roughly 72% specificity, a median of about 6.8 months before onset.

Reading from cysteine to phenylalanine, the CDR3 counts 11 amino acids. Just the 33-base CDR3 DNA is kept, in frame starting at base 1. The germline V gene (reference sequence) specifies SEHNR as CDR1 and FQNEAQ as CDR2. Ophthalmopathy patients had moderately to severely active disease, Clinical Activity Score of at least 3, NOSPECS grade of at least 4, and duration under 3 months. Patients with uncontrolled infections, other autoimmune diseases, pregnancy or lactation were excluded. Diagnoses were based on clinical symptoms, serum thyroxine and TRAb, thyroid ultrasound and orbital computed tomography. Ficoll-Paque density gradient centrifugation was used to isolate PBMCs from about 10 ml of fresh peripheral blood. Total RNA was extracted using Trizol reagent, and RNA quality was assessed on an Agilent 2100 Bioanalyzer. This clonotype was detected many times. Its antigen is still unknown. One end of the junction does not line up with germline, which may come from a read error.

The TCR beta CDR3 regions were amplified from RNA transcripts. The first round of RT-PCR for the TCR CDR3 was performed with the HTBI primer set and the Qiagen OneStep RT-PCR kit. Libraries were constructed in a second round of multiplex PCR, after which size selection and purification were carried out. Libraries were sequenced paired-end with 100 bp reads on an Illumina HiSeq2000. The source study handled its data this way. Raw data were processed with SOAPnuke, discarding reads with adapters, uncalled bases, mean Phred below 15, or no exact constant-primer or identifier match. COPE v1.2.5 was used to merge high-quality paired reads, and clonotypes were defined as unique nucleotide sequences. MiTCR v1.1 was used to align clonotypes to the IMGT TRBV, TRBD and TRBJ reference segments. The analysis included only V-J combinations with a frequency above 0.0001, which together covered roughly 99% of the repertoires. The TCS score was defined as the ratio of F50 (clonal expansion) to E x V (chaos), calculated using BLOSUM62-based TCRdist between CDR3 peptides within each V-J. Welch's t-statistics and random forest reduced just over 500 V-J features to 13, which were used in a naive Bayes classifier (R e1071). Clones were called with MiXCR by TCRdb after fastp trimmed the public reads at Q25, and only in-frame beta chains were retained. CDR3 protein duplicates are merged, each entry listing the most common genes and DNA. None of the V and J calls come from the authors' own analysis; TCRdb made them. This sample lists around 300,000 distinct CDR3 sequences; roughly 22% were detected once. The top ten clonotypes cover around 64% of the sample.

Source material: blood. In this chain, TRBV7-9 is recombined with TRBJ2-1; no D gene is confidently identified. The TCR originated in a man aged 25 to 40 with Graves' ophthalmopathy. The CDR3 is CASSLGPGRFF. The DNA reads TGTGCCAGCAGTTTAGGTCCCGGGCGGTTCTTC.